This T cell receptor (beta chain) emerged from a study of regulatory T cells in long-lasting Graves disease (dated by TCRdb to about 2021). General notes on the study: Newly diagnosed Graves' disease patients had taken antithyroid drugs for less than 3 months. This study used TCR sequencing and RNA sequencing of peripheral blood to compare persistent Graves' disease patients against newly diagnosed Graves' disease patients. The study was registered as a clinical trial and conducted in China. A total of approximately 35 samples underwent TCR sequencing: about 13 from persistent and approximately 20 from newly diagnosed Graves' disease patients. General conclusions and limits of the study: Patients with persistent disease shared more public clonotypes (over 2,500) than newly diagnosed patients did (around 1,000). Lower TCR Shannon entropy and fewer highly expanded clones were observed in persistent Graves' disease patients than in newly diagnosed patients, which suggested clonal expansion. Only the TCR beta chain was sequenced and analyzed. TRBV28, TRBJ1-2 and TRBJ2-5 were preferentially used in persistent disease, while TRBV20-1 and TRBJ2-1 were favored in newly diagnosed disease. Only peripheral blood was studied, because thyroid tissue, the primary lesion, was inaccessible. The authors acknowledged the small sample size as a limitation that may reduce accuracy.

This clonotype was detected ten times or more. The antigen it recognizes is unknown. Base qualities are not recorded, but no much larger clone differs from it by a single base. In light of the paper, this sample's time point label describes: newly diagnosed GD, antithyroid drugs for less than 3 months. RNA was extracted from PBMCs in TRIzol for both TCR sequencing and RNA sequencing. The diagnosis of Graves' disease followed American Thyroid Association guidelines. The patients came from an endocrinology department in Xi'an, China. Each patient gave approximately 10 milliliters of peripheral blood, collected in an EDTA anticoagulant tube. Ficoll Paque Plus density gradient separation was used to isolate PBMCs, and no further T cell sorting was performed. An Agilent 2100 Bioanalyzer and agarose gel were used to check RNA quality, while a NanoDrop 2000 measured RNA concentration. Taken from cysteine to phenylalanine, the CDR3 has 16 residues. Only CDR3 DNA is held: 48 bases, read in frame from base 1. CDR1 and CDR2 (SQVTM, ANQGSEA) derive from the germline V gene. V is cut back by 4 bases and J by 1 base, with 9 bases in the junction unmatched.

The library was built by means of multiplex PCR. TCRdb shows the sequencer as Illumina HiSeq 4000. To build TCR beta libraries, CDR3 regions were amplified by Arm-PCR using iRepertoire HTBI primers. Before sequencing, the PCR products went through gel purification. The original pipeline was this. A total of around 59 TRBV and 14 TRBJ segments were identified across samples and were used for gene usage analysis of CDR3 amino acid clonotypes. COPE and FqMerger were used to merge the filtered high-quality paired reads into contigs. BLAST was used to align contigs to IMGT TRBV, TRBD and TRBJ reference genes, and CDR3 was defined according to IMGT. Highly expanded clones were defined as clonotypes with a frequency above 0.1%. Shannon entropy served as the measure of repertoire diversity, while the Gini coefficient captured V-J evenness. A clonotype was considered public if more than one individual shared it. TCRdb itself trimmed the public reads at Q25 with fastp, ran MiXCR and retained productive beta chains. Rows with a matching CDR3 protein are joined into one entry that keeps the most common DNA and genes. TCRdb assigned the V and J calls; the authors' analysis was not used. Counted in this sample were around 480,000 distinct CDR3 sequences; around 15% of them appeared once. The ten largest clones take up more than 10% of the sample.

A further study also used this sample, focusing on T cells in Graves' hyperthyroidism and ophthalmopathy. The second study's paper adds: Stable Graves' hyperthyroidism was defined as the absence of progression to ophthalmopathy over 18 months of follow-up. Hyperthyroidism patients were newly diagnosed, had a disease duration of under 2 months, and were aged 18 to 65 years. Patients with uncontrolled infections, other autoimmune diseases, pregnancy or lactation were excluded. Diagnoses were based on clinical symptoms, serum thyroxine and TRAb, thyroid ultrasound and orbital computed tomography. The first round of RT-PCR for the TCR CDR3 was performed with the HTBI primer set and the Qiagen OneStep RT-PCR kit. Most expanded thyroid clonotypes (frequency above 0.001) were also found in blood, which suggests that blood repertoires may mirror thyroid immune responses. Ophthalmopathy was separated from stable hyperthyroidism by a 13 V-J signature model, with around 90% sensitivity and around 81% specificity obtained in cross-validation and 80%/75% obtained in testing. In validation, the model predicted progression to ophthalmopathy a median of around 6.5 months before onset, with around 70% sensitivity and about 72% specificity. To identify distinguishing TCR V-J signatures, a discovery cohort of around 100 patients was used, comprising 43 with Graves' ophthalmopathy and approximately 57 with stable Graves' hyperthyroidism. Prospective prediction of ophthalmopathy was tested in an independent validation cohort consisting of roughly 19 hyperthyroidism patients and over 15 patients who later progressed to ophthalmopathy. The roughly 100 discovery patients were randomly divided into training and test sets at a 7:3 ratio. Thyroid tissue and blood T-cell repertoires from several Graves' hyperthyroidism patients were also compared in the study. Following sampling, methimazole starting at 30 mg daily was given to hyperthyroidism patients, and high-dose intravenous methylprednisolone was given to ophthalmopathy patients. The libraries were constructed in a second round of multiplex PCR and then size-selected and purified. The libraries were sequenced on an Illumina HiSeq2000 using paired-end 100 bp reads. Raw data were processed with SOAPnuke, discarding reads with adapters, uncalled bases, mean Phred below 15, or no exact constant-primer or identifier match. High-quality paired reads were merged using COPE v1.2.5, and each unique nucleotide sequence was defined as a clonotype. Clonotypes were aligned to IMGT TRBV, TRBD and TRBJ reference segments using MiTCR v1.1. The analysis included only V-J combinations with a frequency above 0.0001, which together covered more than 98% of the repertoires. A TCS score was defined as the ratio of F50 (clonal expansion) to E x V (chaos), with BLOSUM62-based TCRdist applied between CDR3 peptides within each V-J. Welch's t-statistics and random forest reduced fewer than 550 V-J features to about 12, which were used in a naive Bayes classifier (R e1071). Sample size was not statistically predetermined, and investigators were not blinded to group allocation. TCR Vbeta CDR3 sequencing of some 140 peripheral blood samples (more than 40 ophthalmopathy, 70 to 85 hyperthyroidism and approximately 17 progressor patients) is reported in the paper.

This clonotype was obtained from a man aged 35-49 years with Graves disease. Donor details come from another sample of the same person, matched by shared clones. Specimen: peripheral blood mononuclear cells (PBMCs), collected at new diagnosis, from a patient treated with antithyroid drugs. The chain was built from TRBV29-1 and TRBJ2-1; the junction holds 8 bases that match TRBD1. At the DNA level, the sequence is TGCAGCGTTGGGTCAGGGGGCGCGTCGTCCTACAATGAGCAGTTCTTC. This translates into CSVGSGGASSYNEQFF.